Sequencing of this T cell receptor beta chain was carried out in a study of T cells in Graves' hyperthyroidism and ophthalmopathy. Whole-study findings and limits: A median approximately 6.5 months before onset, the model predicted ophthalmopathy.

V lost 3 bases to trimming and J lost 0 bases; unmatched junction nucleotides: 14. The CDR3 totals 18 residues. Germline CDR1 reads DFQATT; CDR2 reads SNEGSKA (reference sequence). This clonotype turned up a few times. Its target is unknown. The investigators amplified TCR beta CDR3 regions from RNA transcripts. The HTBI primer set was used in a first-round RT-PCR of the TCR CDR3. TCRdb fed the multiplex PCR reads into MiXCR, producing one record per CDR3 protein. The sample consists of more than 550,000 distinct CDR3 sequences, 40% to 55% of them appearing once. This chain links TRBV20-1 with TRBJ1-2, with 9 bases aligning to TRBD1. This receptor was obtained from an adult man with Graves' disease, either hyperthyroidism or ophthalmopathy (not recorded which). The source material was peripheral blood or thyroid tissue (not recorded which). The CDR3 region has the DNA TGCAGTGCTAGTTCGGTTCCGGGACAGGGTTTTGCTAACTATGGCTACACCTTC. This gives the protein CSASSVPGQGFANYGYTF.